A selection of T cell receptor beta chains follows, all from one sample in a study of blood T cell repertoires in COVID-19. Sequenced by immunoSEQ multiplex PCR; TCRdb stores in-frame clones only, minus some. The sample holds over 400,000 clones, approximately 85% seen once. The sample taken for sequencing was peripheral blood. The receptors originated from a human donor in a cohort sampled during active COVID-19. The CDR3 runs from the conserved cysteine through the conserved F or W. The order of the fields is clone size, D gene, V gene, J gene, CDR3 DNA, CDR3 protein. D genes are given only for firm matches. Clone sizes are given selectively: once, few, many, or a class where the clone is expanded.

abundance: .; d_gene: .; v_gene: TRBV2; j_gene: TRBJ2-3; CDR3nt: TGTGCCAGCAGTGATACAGGGAAGGGGATGGATACGCAGTATTTT; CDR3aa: CASSDTGKGMDTQYF
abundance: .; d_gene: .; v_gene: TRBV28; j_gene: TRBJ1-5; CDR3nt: TGTGCCAGCAGTTTCGCCAGATCGAATCAGCCCCAGCATTTT; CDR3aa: CASSFARSNQPQHF
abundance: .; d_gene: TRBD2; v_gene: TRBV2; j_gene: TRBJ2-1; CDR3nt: TGTGCCTCGGGAGGGGGTGACCTATACAATGAGCAGTTCTTC; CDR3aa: CASGGGDLYNEQFF
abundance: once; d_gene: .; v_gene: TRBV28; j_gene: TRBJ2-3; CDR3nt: TGTGCCAGCGTCTCCTTACGGCGGACAGATACGCAGTATTTT; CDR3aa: CASVSLRRTDTQYF
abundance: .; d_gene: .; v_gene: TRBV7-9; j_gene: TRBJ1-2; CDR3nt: TGTGCCAGCAGCTTAGGGAACGGGGAGGACGGTAGCGGCTACACCTTC; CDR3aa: CASSLGNGEDGSGYTF
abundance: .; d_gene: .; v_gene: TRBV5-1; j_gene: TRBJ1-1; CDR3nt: TGCGCCAGCAGCTTGGGCCTCCTAGGCACTGAAGCTTTCTTT; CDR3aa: CASSLGLLGTEAFF
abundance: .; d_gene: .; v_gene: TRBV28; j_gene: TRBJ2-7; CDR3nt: TGTGCCAGCAGTCTTCTCCTTAGCGGTAACTCCTACGAGCAGTACTTC; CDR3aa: CASSLLLSGNSYEQYF
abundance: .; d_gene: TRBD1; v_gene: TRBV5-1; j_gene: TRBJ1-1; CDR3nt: TGCGCCAGTCACAGGGGTCCCTCGGCCCAGACTGAAGCTTTCTTT; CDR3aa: CASHRGPSAQTEAFF
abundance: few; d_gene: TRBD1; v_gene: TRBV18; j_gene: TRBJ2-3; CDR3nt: TGTGCCAGCTCTTTATTCCAAACAGGGGGAAGGATGGATACGCAGTATTTT; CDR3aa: CASSLFQTGGRMDTQYF
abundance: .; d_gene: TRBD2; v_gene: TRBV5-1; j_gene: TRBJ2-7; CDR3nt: TGCGCCAGCAGGACCACTAGCGCCTCCTACGAGCAGTACTTC; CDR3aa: CASRTTSASYEQYF
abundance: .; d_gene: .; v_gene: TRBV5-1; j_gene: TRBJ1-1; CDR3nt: TGCGCCAGCGGCCTCCCGGGGGGCACTGAAGCTTTCTTT; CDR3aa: CASGLPGGTEAFF
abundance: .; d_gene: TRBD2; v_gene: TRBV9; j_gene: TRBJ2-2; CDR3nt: TGTGCCAGCAGCGAGGATAACTTAGCGGGAGGGGAGCTGTTTTTT; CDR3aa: CASSEDNLAGGELFF
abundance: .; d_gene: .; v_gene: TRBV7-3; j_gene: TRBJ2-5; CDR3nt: TGTGCCAGCAGCGCCACACATACAGGTTTTGGGACCCAGTACTTC; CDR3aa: CASSATHTGFGTQYF
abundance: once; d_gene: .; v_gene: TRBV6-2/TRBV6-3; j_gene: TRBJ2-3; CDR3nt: TGTGCCAGCAGCTTCTACCGGGACACAGATACGCAGTATTTT; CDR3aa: CASSFYRDTDTQYF
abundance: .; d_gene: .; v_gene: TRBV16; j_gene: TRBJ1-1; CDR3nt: TGTGCCAGCACCCGATCGTACGCAGGAGGCGGAACTGAAGCTTTCTTT; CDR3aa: CASTRSYAGGGTEAFF
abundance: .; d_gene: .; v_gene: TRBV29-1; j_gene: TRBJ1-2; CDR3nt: TGCAGCGTTGAACCCCAGGATAACTATGGCTACACCTTC; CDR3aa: CSVEPQDNYGYTF
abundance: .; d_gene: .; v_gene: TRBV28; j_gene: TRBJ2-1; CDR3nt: TGTGCCAGCAGCCTGGCCAATGAGCAGTTCTTC; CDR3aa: CASSLANEQFF
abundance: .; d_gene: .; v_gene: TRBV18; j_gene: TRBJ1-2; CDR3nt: TGTGCCAGCTCACCATACAGTGTTAGTGACAGTAGCTATGGCTACACCTTC; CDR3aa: CASSPYSVSDSSYGYTF
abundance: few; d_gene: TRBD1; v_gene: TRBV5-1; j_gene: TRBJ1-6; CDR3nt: TGCGCCAGCAGCGCCGGGACAGTTACATCACCCCTCCACTTT; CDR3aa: CASSAGTVTSPLHF
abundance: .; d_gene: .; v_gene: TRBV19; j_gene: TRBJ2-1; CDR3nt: TGTGCCAGTAGTATAGGTTTAGTGAACAATGAGCAGTTCTTC; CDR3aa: CASSIGLVNNEQFF
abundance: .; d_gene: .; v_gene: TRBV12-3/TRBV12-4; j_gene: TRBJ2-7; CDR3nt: TGTGCCAGCAGTTCAGGTCCCTACGAGCAGTACTTC; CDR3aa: CASSSGPYEQYF
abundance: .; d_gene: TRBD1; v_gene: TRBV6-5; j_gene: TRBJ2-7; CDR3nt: TGTGCCAGCACTCCAACAGGGGGTTCCTACTACGAGCAGTACTTC; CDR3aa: CASTPTGGSYYEQYF
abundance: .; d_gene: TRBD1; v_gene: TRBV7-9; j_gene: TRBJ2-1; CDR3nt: TGTGCCAGCAGCTCGACAGGGGATAGAGCAGTGAATGAGCAGTTCTTC; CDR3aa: CASSSTGDRAVNEQFF
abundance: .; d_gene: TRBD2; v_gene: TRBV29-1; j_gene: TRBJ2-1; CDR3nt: TGCAGCGTTGAACAACTAGCGGGAGGAGAGCAGTTCTTC; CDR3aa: CSVEQLAGGEQFF
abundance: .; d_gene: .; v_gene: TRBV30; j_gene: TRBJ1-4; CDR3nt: TGTGCCTGGACCCCCGGGGCCCTCGGGGGGACTAATGAAAAACTGTTTTTT; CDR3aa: CAWTPGALGGTNEKLFF
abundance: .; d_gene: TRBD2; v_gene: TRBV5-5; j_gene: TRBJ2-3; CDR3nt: TGTGCCAGCAGCCTCCTAGCGGCTACAGATACGCAGTATTTT; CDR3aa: CASSLLAATDTQYF
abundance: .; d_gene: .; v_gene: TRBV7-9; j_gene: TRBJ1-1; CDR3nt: TGTGCCAGCAGCCTCCTCGGGATGAACACTGAAGCTTTCTTT; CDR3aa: CASSLLGMNTEAFF
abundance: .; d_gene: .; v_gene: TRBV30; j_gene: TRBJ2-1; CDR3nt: TGTGCCTGGAGCCTTAGGGCTAGCGCATACAATGAGCAGTTCTTC; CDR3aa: CAWSLRASAYNEQFF
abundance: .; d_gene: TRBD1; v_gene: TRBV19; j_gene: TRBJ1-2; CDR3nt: TGTGCCAGTAGTGGGGACAGGCACTATGGCTACACCTTC; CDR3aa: CASSGDRHYGYTF
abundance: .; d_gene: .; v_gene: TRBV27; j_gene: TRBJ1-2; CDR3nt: TGTGCCAGCAGTTTAACGGGTCATGGCTACACCTTC; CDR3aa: CASSLTGHGYTF
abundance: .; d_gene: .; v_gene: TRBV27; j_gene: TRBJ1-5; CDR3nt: TGTGCCAGCAGGCAGGGGTCCTATAGCAATCAGCCCCAGCATTTT; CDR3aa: CASRQGSYSNQPQHF
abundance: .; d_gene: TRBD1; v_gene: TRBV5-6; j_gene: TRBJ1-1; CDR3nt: TGTGCCAGCAGCCCCTTGAGGACAGGGGACACTGAAGCTTTCTTT; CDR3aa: CASSPLRTGDTEAFF
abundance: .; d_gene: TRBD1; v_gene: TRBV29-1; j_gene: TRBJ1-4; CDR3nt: TGCAGCGCCCGGGACAGACATGAAAAACTGTTTTTT; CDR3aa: CSARDRHEKLFF
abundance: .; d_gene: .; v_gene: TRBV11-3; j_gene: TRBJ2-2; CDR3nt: TGTGCCAGCAGCTTAAACAGGTTGAACACCGGGGAGCTGTTTTTT; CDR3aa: CASSLNRLNTGELFF
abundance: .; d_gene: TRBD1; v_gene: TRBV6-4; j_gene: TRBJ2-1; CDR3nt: TGTGCCAGCAGTGACTCGACGGGACAGGGGTACAATGAGCAGTTCTTC; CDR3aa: CASSDSTGQGYNEQFF
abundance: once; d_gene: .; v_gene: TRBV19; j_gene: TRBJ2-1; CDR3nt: TGTGCCAGTAGTTCACTAGTTCAACCCTACAATGAGCAGTTCTTC; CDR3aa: CASSSLVQPYNEQFF